The following is a T cell receptor beta chain sequence with its context. This clonotype was observed many times. Its target antigen remains unknown. Base qualities are missing; no much larger clone stands one base away. The sample is drawn from a study of CD8 T cells in ankylosing spondylitis listed by TCRdb under 2017. Looking at the study overall: T cell receptor beta repertoires were profiled in healthy donors and ankylosing spondylitis patients so that disease-linked TCR variants could be found. The whole study cohort included 95 to 130 healthy donors and about two dozen ankylosing spondylitis patients. Peripheral blood samples were taken, and synovial fluid was additionally collected from ankylosing spondylitis patients.

What the research found in general, with its limitations: Some motif variants had previously been reported in the synovial fluid and blood of reactive arthritis patients, which suggests shared mechanisms of disease initiation. The disease-linked clones were reported to be significantly enriched in matched synovial fluid samples from ankylosing spondylitis patients. The disease-linked clones showed a CD8+ phenotype and occurred at relatively low frequencies in peripheral blood. Blood from ankylosing spondylitis patients appeared to be characterized by a TCR beta motif composed of eight highly homologous amino acid variants.

For sequencing, an Illumina HiSeq 2500 was employed. Quantitative 5'-RACE with molecular barcodes was the method used to prepare the TCR beta libraries. The authors' pipeline ran thus. A new computational method based on a probabilistic model of VDJ rearrangement was used to identify disease-linked TCR variants. In TCRdb, the public reads were trimmed at Q25 with fastp and aligned with MiXCR, with productive beta chains retained. Rows with one shared CDR3 protein collapse into an entry with the most common genes and DNA. Here the V and J calls rest on TCRdb's processing, not on the authors' analysis. This sample gives about 310,000 distinct CDR3 sequences in total; about a fifth of them show up just once. The top ten clonotypes cover around 3.2% of the sample. The specimen sequenced was blood, either unsorted or a sorted T cell fraction (not recorded which). The TCR originated in a female donor with ankylosing spondylitis or in good health (not recorded which).

The CDR3 has the sequence CASRTGPHSEQFF. The DNA sequence reads TGTGCCAGCCGCACAGGACCCCACAGTGAGCAGTTCTTC. The chain is encoded by TRBV6-1 joined to TRBJ2-1; matching of 5 bases hints at TRBD1 as the D gene. CDR1 and CDR2 were assigned from the germline V gene as MNHNS and SASEGT. The CDR3 covers 13 residues, taking in both the cysteine and the phenylalanine. The DNA shown is the 39-base CDR3, in frame from base 1. V lost 8 bases and J lost 9 bases; the stretch between them is 17 bases long.